This T cell receptor (beta chain) appears in the sequencing data of a study of T cells in Graves' hyperthyroidism and ophthalmopathy. At the level of the study: At the time of initial diagnosis and before any treatment, peripheral blood was collected. Whole-study findings and limits: The model identified upcoming ophthalmopathy a median around 7.1 months ahead of onset.

This clonotype was observed a few times. Its cognate antigen is unknown. CDR3 length: 14 amino acids. J lost 4 bases, V lost 3 bases, and 2 bases had no gene match. Germline V lookup: CDR1 MNHEY, CDR2 SMNVEV (reference sequence). Using RNA transcripts as the source, TCR beta CDR3 regions were amplified. Carried out on the TCR CDR3, a first-round RT-PCR used the HTBI primer set. TCRdb re-called the multiplex PCR reads with MiXCR, one entry per CDR3 protein. Of 380,000 or so distinct CDR3 sequences in the sample, roughly 13% were seen once. Researchers defined stable Graves' hyperthyroidism as no ophthalmopathy progression within 18 months. Patients were aged 18 to 65, had disease duration under 2 months, and had newly diagnosed hyperthyroidism.

Material for sequencing was blood. The clonotype was recovered from a woman in her 30s with Graves' hyperthyroidism. This chain uses TRBV27 with TRBJ2-3; 9 positions agree with TRBD1. CDR3 DNA sequence: TGTGCCAGCAGTTTCACAGGGGGCGCAGATACGCAGTATTTT. Translation gives CASSFTGGADTQYF.